This TCR beta chain was sequenced during a study of Tregs in tolerant kidney transplant recipients. With 7 bases removed from V and 3 bases from J, the gap between germline ends came to 13 bases. The CDR3 is 14 amino acids. Germline V gene data show CDR1 as SEHNR and CDR2 as FQNEAQ (reference sequence). Assay: immunoSEQ multiplex PCR; the TCRdb copy retains only in-frame clones and omits some. The repertoire holds around 230,000 clones, with 80% to 85% as singletons. This TCR was recovered from a human donor in good health. Sequencing was carried out using CD4+ T cells from blood. V gene TRBV7-9 combines with J gene TRBJ2-1, with D perhaps TRBD1 (6 bases). CDR3 region: CASIGDRRYNEQFF. The CDR3 coding sequence is TGTGCCAGCATCGGTGACAGGCGCTACAATGAGCAGTTCTTC.